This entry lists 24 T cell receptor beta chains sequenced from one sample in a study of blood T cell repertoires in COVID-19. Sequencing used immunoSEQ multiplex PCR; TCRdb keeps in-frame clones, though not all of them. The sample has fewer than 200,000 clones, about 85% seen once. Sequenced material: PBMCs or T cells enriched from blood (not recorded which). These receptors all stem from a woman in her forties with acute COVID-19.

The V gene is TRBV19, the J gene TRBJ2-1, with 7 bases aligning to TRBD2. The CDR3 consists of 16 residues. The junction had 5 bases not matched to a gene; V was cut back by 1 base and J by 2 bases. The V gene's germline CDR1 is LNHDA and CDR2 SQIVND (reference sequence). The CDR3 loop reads CASSIVSGRAYNEQFF. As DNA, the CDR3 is TGTGCCAGTAGTATAGTCTCGGGGAGGGCCTACAATGAGCAGTTCTTC. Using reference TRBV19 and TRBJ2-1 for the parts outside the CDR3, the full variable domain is DGGITQSPKYLFRKEGQNVTLSCEQNLNHDAMYWYRQDPGQGLRLIYYSQIVNDFQKGDIAEGYSVSREKKESFPLTVTSAQKNPTAFYLCASSIVSGRAYNEQFFGPGTRLTVL.

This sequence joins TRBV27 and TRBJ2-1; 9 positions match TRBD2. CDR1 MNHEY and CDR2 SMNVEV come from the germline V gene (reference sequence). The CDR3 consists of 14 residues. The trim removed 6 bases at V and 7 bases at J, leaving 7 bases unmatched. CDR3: CASRLAGASNEQFF. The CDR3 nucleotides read TGTGCCAGCAGATTAGCGGGAGCTTCAAATGAGCAGTTCTTC.

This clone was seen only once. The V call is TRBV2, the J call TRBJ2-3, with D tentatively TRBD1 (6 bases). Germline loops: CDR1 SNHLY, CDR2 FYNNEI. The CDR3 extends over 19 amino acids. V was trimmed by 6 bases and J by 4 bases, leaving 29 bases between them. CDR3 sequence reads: CASRRRRGLVARQADTQYF. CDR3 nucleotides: TGTGCCAGCAGGCGACGCAGGGGATTAGTGGCCCGCCAAGCAGATACGCAGTATTTT.

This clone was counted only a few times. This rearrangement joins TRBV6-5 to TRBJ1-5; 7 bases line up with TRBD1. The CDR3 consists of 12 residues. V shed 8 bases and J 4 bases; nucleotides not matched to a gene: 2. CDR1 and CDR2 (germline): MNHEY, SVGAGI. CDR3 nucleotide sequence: TGTGCCAGCCAGACAGGGAATCAGCCCCAGCATTTT. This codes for CASQTGNQPQHF.

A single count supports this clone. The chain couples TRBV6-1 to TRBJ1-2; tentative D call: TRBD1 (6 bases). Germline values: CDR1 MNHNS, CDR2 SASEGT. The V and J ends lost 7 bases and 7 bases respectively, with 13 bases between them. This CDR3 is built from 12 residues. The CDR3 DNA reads TGTGCCAGCACGTCCTCAGGGGTTGGCTACACCTTC. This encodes CASTSSGVGYTF.

CDR3 protein: CASSLTGAGLAANTGELFF. The DNA of the CDR3 is TGTGCCAGCAGCTTAACGGGGGCAGGACTAGCGGCGAACACCGGGGAGCTGTTTTTT. The J gene is TRBJ2-2, the V gene TRBV7-3; TRBD2 matches at 10 bases. Trimming took 0 bases from V and 0 from J; bases not matched to a gene: 7. Per the germline V gene, CDR1 is SGHTA and CDR2 is FQGTGA. CDR3 length: 19 residues. Drawing the rest from reference TRBV7-3 and TRBJ2-2, the complete variable domain is GAGVSQTPSNKVTEKGKYVELRCDPISGHTALYWYRQSLGQGPEFLIYFQGTGAADDSGLPNDRFFAVRPEGSVSTLKIQRTERGDSAVYLCASSLTGAGLAANTGELFFGEGSRLTVL.

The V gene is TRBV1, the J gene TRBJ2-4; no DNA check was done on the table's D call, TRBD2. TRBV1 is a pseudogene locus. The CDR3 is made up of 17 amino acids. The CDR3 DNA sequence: TGCACCAGCAGCCAAGGGGTAAGGGGGGGGACCAAAAACATTCAGTACTTC. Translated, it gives CTSSQGVRGGTKNIQYF.

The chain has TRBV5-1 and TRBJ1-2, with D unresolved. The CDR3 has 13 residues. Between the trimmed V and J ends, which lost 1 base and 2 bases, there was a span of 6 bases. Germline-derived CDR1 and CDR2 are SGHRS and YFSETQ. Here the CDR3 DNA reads TGCGCCAGCAGCTTGTCAGAAAACTATGGCTACACCTTC. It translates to CASSLSENYGYTF.

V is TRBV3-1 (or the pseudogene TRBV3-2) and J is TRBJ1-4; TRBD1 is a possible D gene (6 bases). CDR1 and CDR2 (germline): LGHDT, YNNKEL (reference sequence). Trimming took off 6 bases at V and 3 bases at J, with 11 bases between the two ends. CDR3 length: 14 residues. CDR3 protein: CASRLQGANEKLFF. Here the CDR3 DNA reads TGTGCCAGCAGGCTACAGGGAGCTAATGAAAAACTGTTTTTT.

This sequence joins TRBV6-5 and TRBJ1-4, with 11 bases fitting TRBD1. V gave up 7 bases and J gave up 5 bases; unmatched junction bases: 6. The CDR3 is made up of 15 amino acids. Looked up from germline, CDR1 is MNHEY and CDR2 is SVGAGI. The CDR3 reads CASKGQGVINEKLFF. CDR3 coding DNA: TGTGCCAGCAAGGGACAGGGGGTAATAAATGAAAAACTGTTTTTT.

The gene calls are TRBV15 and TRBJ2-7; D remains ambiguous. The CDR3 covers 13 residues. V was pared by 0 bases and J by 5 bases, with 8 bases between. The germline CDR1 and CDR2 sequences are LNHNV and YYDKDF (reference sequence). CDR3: CATSRDLSNEQYF. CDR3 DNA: TGTGCCACCAGCAGAGATCTGAGTAACGAGCAGTACTTC.

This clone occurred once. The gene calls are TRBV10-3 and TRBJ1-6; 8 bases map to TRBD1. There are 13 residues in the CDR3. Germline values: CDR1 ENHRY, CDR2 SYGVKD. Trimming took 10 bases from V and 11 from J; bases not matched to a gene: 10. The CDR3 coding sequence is TGTGCCACTGGACAGGGTGTGGATCCACCCCTCCACTTT. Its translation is CATGQGVDPPLHF.

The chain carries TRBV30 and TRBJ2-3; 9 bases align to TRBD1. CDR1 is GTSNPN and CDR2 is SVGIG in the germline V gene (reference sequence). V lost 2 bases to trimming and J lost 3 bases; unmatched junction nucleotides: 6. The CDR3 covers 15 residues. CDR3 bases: TGTGCCTGGAGTAAGGGACAGGGTGGGACAGATACGCAGTATTTT. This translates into CAWSKGQGGTDTQYF.

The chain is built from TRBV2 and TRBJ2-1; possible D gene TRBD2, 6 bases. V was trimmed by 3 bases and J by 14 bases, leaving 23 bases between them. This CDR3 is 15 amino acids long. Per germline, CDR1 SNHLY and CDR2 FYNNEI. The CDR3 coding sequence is TGTGCCAGCAGTGATTTAGGAACCACTAGCCCAAGGGAGTTCTTC. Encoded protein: CASSDLGTTSPREFF.

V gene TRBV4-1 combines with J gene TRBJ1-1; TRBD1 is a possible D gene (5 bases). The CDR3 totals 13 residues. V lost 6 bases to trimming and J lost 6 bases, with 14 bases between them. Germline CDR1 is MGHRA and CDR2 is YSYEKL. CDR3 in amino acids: CASSHQGDAEAFF. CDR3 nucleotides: TGCGCCAGCAGTCACCAGGGTGACGCTGAAGCTTTCTTT.

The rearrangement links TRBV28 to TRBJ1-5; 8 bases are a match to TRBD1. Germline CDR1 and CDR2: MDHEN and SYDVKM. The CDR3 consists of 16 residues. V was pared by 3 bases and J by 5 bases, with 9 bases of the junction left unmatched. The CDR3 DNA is TGTGCCAGCAGTTTTCCACTCGGACAGGGCCATCAGCCCCAGCATTTT. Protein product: CASSFPLGQGHQPQHF.

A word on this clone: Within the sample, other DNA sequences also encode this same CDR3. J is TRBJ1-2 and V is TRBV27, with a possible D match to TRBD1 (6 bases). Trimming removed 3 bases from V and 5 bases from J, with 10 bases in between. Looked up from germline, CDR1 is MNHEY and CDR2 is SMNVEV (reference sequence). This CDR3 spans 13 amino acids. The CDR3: CASSLQGTYGYTF. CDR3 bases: TGTGCCAGCAGTTTGCAGGGGACGTATGGCTACACCTTC.

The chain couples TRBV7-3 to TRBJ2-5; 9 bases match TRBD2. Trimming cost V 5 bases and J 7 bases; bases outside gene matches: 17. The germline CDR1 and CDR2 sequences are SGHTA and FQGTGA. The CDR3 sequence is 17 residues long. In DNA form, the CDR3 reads TGTGCCAGCAGCCCCCATAGCGGGGGCTATTCTTCGGGGACCCAGTACTTC. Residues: CASSPHSGGYSSGTQYF.

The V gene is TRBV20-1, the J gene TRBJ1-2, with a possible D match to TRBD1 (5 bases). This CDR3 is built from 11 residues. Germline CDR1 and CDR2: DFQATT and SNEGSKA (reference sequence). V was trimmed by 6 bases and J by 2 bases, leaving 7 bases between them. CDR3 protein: CSAGHNYGYTF. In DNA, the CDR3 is TGCAGTGCCGGACACAACTATGGCTACACCTTC.

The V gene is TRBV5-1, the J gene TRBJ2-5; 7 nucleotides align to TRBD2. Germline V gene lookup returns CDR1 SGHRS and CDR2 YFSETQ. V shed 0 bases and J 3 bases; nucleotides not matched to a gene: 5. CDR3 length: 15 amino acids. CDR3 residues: CASSLGGLAEETQYF. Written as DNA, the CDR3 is TGCGCCAGCAGCTTGGGAGGGCTAGCGGAAGAGACCCAGTACTTC.

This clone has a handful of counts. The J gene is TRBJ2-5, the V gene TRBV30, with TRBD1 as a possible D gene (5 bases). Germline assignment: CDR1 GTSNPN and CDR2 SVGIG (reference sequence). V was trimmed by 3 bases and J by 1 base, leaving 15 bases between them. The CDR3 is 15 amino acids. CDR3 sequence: CAWRKGVFFQETQYF. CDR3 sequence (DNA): TGTGCCTGGAGAAAAGGGGTGTTTTTCCAAGAGACCCAGTACTTC. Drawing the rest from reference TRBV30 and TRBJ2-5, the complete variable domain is SQTIHQWPATLVQPVGSPLSLECTVEGTSNPNLYWYRQAAGRGLQLLFYSVGIGQISSEVPQNLSASRPQDRQFILSSKKLLLSDSGFYLCAWRKGVFFQETQYFGPGTRLLVL.

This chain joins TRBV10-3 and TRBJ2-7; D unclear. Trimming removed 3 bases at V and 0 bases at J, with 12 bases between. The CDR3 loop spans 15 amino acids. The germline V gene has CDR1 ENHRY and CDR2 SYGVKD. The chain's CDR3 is CAISDLAESSYEQYF. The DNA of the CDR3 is TGTGCCATCAGTGATTTGGCGGAAAGCTCCTACGAGCAGTACTTC.

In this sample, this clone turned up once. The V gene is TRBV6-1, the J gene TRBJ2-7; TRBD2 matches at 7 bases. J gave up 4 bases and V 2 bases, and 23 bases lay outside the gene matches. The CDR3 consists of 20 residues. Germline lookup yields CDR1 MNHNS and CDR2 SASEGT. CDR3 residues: CASSETPPDSPGGATYEQYF. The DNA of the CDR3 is TGTGCCAGCAGTGAAACGCCCCCCGACAGCCCGGGAGGAGCTACGTACGAGCAGTACTTC.

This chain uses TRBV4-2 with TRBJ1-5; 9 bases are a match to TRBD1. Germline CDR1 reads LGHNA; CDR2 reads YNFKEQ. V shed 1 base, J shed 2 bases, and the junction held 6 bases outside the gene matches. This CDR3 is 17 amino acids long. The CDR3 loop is CASSQGGDRAGNQPQHF. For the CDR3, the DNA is TGTGCCAGCAGCCAAGGGGGGGACAGGGCCGGCAATCAGCCCCAGCATTTT.